This T cell receptor (beta chain) emerged from a study of Ad26.COV2.S vaccination and SARS-CoV-2 variants. The overall study: Donor got 5x10^10 or 1x10^11 viral particles of Ad26.COV2.S. General observations from the study: Ad26.COV2.S recipients had broader spike-specific TCRs (P = 0.0014). Spike-specific CD8+ and CD4+ T cell responses reportedly showed substantial breadth after vaccination.

A note on this clone: Its antigen is currently unknown.

The CDR3 length is 15 residues. In germline, CDR1 is MNHEY, CDR2 SVGEGT. V was trimmed by 2 bases and J by 3 bases, leaving 8 bases between them. Treatment denoted: 15 to 20 received Ad26.COV2.S at low or high dose, single or two shots; several received placebo; per-sample allocation not given. Each sample was drawn 63 days after the first injection (of vaccine or placebo). The table came from immunoSEQ multiplex PCR; TCRdb's copy has only in-frame clones and leaves some out. Of fewer than 400,000 clones listed, 85% to 90% were seen once; the top ten hold 5.5%. Specimen: peripheral blood, collected in a trial of Ad26.COV2.S vaccine versus placebo. The chain is built from TRBV6-2 or TRBV6-3 and TRBJ1-6; D ambiguous. The clonotype comes from a person between 18 and 65 years old who received the Ad26.COV2.S COVID-19 vaccine or a placebo. In DNA, the CDR3 is TGTGCCAGCAGTTACACACGGAACTATAATTCACCCCTCCACTTT. Translation gives CASSYTRNYNSPLHF.